A few counts support the clone carrying this TCR beta chain. The sample comes from a study of response to subunit inactivated influenza vaccine. The CDR3 spans 18 residues. V lost 1 base and J lost 7; bases outside the gene matches: 10. MiXCR, run by TCRdb on the RT-PCR reads, gives a single entry per CDR3 protein. The data show a few hundred thousand distinct CDR3 sequences, approximately 10% seen once. This sample was also put to use in a study of T cells expressing NK-cell markers. That study adds: UMI-tagged 5'RACE template switching yielded the TCR beta cDNA. Sorted CD3+CD56+NKG2C+, CD3+CD56+NKG2C- and CD3+CD56-NKG2C+ T cells supplied TCR beta repertoires. Seven HCMV-seropositive donors and one seronegative donor made up the eight sequenced donors. The contribution of dominant NKG2C+ clonotypes to CD8+ T cells in five to seven donors was 1.0-7.0%.

The chain has TRBV12-3 or TRBV12-4 and TRBJ2-2, with 12 positions matching TRBD2. Here the sequenced sample was PBMCs from blood, taken on the day of vaccination. The receptor's source is a middle-aged man who received an inactivated influenza vaccine. CDR3 sequence: CASSLGPLAGGQIGELFF. Written as DNA, the CDR3 is TGTGCCAGCAGTTTAGGCCCCCTAGCGGGGGGGCAGATCGGGGAGCTGTTTTTT.